This is a list of T cell receptor beta chains from one sample in a study of OX40 agonist ivuxolimab in advanced cancers. Clones were sequenced by immunoSEQ multiplex PCR, and TCRdb holds only the in-frame ones, with some missing. The data show 70,000 or so clones, with roughly nine tenths seen just once and under 1% held by the top ten. The material was CD4+ or CD8+ T cells sorted from blood, obtained in a trial of the OX40 agonist ivuxolimab. All receptors come from an adult with an advanced solid tumor such as melanoma, head and neck, liver or kidney cancer. CDR3s include the opening cysteine and the closing phenylalanine or tryptophan. The order of the fields is clone size, D gene, J gene, V gene, CDR3 protein, CDR3 DNA. The D gene is left open where the match is weak. Not every row has a clone size; where given, it reads once, few, many or a size class.

clone size: -; D gene: -; J gene: TRBJ2-5; V gene: TRBV7-9; CDR3 protein: CASSFPGLHQETQYF; CDR3 DNA: TGTGCCAGCAGCTTCCCGGGACTCCACCAAGAGACCCAGTACTTC
clone size: -; D gene: -; J gene: TRBJ1-1; V gene: TRBV5-1; CDR3 protein: CASSFRGQDTEAFF; CDR3 DNA: TGCGCCAGCAGCTTCCGAGGGCAGGACACTGAAGCTTTCTTT
clone size: once; D gene: -; J gene: TRBJ1-1; V gene: TRBV7-9; CDR3 protein: CASSERGGMNTEAFF; CDR3 DNA: TGTGCCAGCAGCGAGAGAGGCGGGATGAACACTGAAGCTTTCTTT
clone size: -; D gene: -; J gene: TRBJ1-1; V gene: TRBV5-1; CDR3 protein: CASSLGEGTEAFF; CDR3 DNA: TGCGCCAGCAGCTTGGGGGAGGGAACTGAAGCTTTCTTT
clone size: -; D gene: TRBD2; J gene: TRBJ2-5; V gene: TRBV19; CDR3 protein: CASSMSPSGGPYQETQYF; CDR3 DNA: TGTGCCAGTAGTATGTCCCCTAGCGGGGGCCCGTACCAAGAGACCCAGTACTTC
clone size: -; D gene: -; J gene: TRBJ1-3; V gene: TRBV5-1; CDR3 protein: CASSLDLTGNTIYF; CDR3 DNA: TGCGCCAGCAGCTTGGACTTGACCGGAAACACCATATATTTT
clone size: -; D gene: -; J gene: TRBJ2-1; V gene: TRBV15; CDR3 protein: CATSRGQGRNEQFF; CDR3 DNA: TGTGCCACCAGCAGGGGGCAGGGGAGGAATGAGCAGTTCTTC
clone size: -; D gene: -; J gene: TRBJ1-4; V gene: TRBV2; CDR3 protein: CASSPDWRNEKLFF; CDR3 DNA: TGTGCCAGCAGTCCGGACTGGAGGAATGAAAAACTGTTTTTT
clone size: -; D gene: -; J gene: TRBJ2-5; V gene: TRBV14; CDR3 protein: CASSRQETQYF; CDR3 DNA: TGTGCCAGCAGCCGCCAAGAGACCCAGTACTTC
clone size: -; D gene: -; J gene: TRBJ1-1; V gene: TRBV10-1; CDR3 protein: CASSLRRTDTEAFF; CDR3 DNA: TGCGCCAGCAGCCTCAGGCGGACAGACACTGAAGCTTTCTTT